This TCR beta chain comes out of a study of vaccination effects on CD4 cells after COVID-19. Within the ViraFEST assay, antigen-specific CD4+ T cells underwent expansion with viral peptide pools prior to sequencing. Investigators separated out CD4+ T cells once about eleven days of culture had passed. Participants received two doses of either the BNT162b2 or mRNA-1273 vaccine. The table came from immunoSEQ multiplex PCR; TCRdb's copy has only in-frame clones and leaves some out. The sample has approximately 17,000 clones; about two thirds are singletons. J lost 4 bases, V lost 3 bases, and 9 bases had no gene match. Germline assignment: CDR1 LGHNA and CDR2 YSLEER. The CDR3 runs 16 residues. On this clone: The antigen remains unidentified.

Specimen: CD4+ T cells from PBMCs cultured with SARS-CoV-2 spike peptides, collected after COVID-19 vaccination. This TCR was sampled from a human donor who received a COVID-19 vaccine. The chain combines TRBV4-3 with TRBJ1-2; 9 bases agree with TRBD1. The CDR3 DNA reads as TGCGCCAGCAGCCAGCAGACAGGGGGTAGGAGCTATGGCTACACCTTC. As protein: CASSQQTGGRSYGYTF.